Presented here are 6 T cell receptor beta chains from one specimen sequenced in a study of blood T cells in healthy people across ages. For the second PCR, which ran for roughly 6 to 12 cycles, a sample-barcoded 5' primer and a J-beta primer mix were used. TCRdb analysed the 5' RACE reads with MiXCR anew, one entry per CDR3 protein. The repertoire holds approximately 1.5 million distinct CDR3 sequences, with 35% to 45% as singletons. Sequenced material: blood. These receptors were taken from a woman between 18 and 29 years old in good health.

The chain employs TRBV11-2 and TRBJ2-7, with 8 bases aligning to TRBD2. Gene TRBJ2-4 matches the end of the DNA better, so the J call may be wrong. The CDR3 has 18 amino acids. Germline loops: CDR1 SGHAT, CDR2 FQNNGV. In nucleotides, the CDR3 is TGTGCCAGCAGCTTAGATTTGCGGCTAGCGGGAGCCAAAAACATTCAGTACTTC. It translates to CASSLDLRLAGAKNIQYF.

The rearrangement joins TRBV20-1 to TRBJ2-5; D remains ambiguous. The better agreement between TRBJ2-7 and the DNA end casts doubt on the J call. The CDR3 contains 13 residues. Per the germline V gene, CDR1 is DFQATT and CDR2 is SNEGSKA (reference sequence). This chain's CDR3 is CSARATHSYEQYF. The CDR3 region has the DNA TGCAGTGCTAGAGCCACTCACAGCTACGAGCAGTACTTC.

The chain combines TRBV4-1 with TRBJ2-5; perhaps D is TRBD1 or TRBD2 (6 bases each). Germline CDR1 MGHRA, CDR2 YSYEKL. Trimming removed 4 bases at V and 3 bases at J, with 12 bases between. This CDR3 is built from 14 residues. The CDR3 loop reads CASSPWGAKETQYF. The CDR3 DNA is TGCGCCAGCAGCCCCTGGGGGGCGAAAGAGACCCAGTACTTC.

The genes are TRBV5-5 and TRBJ1-2; unclear D gene. Germline loops: CDR1 SGHKS, CDR2 YYEKEE (reference sequence). The CDR3 totals 14 residues. Trimming removed 4 bases from V and 4 bases from J, with 14 bases in between. The CDR3 loop reads CASSPRVEAYGYTF. The CDR3 DNA is TGTGCCAGCAGCCCGAGGGTGGAGGCCTATGGCTACACCTTC.

The DNA of the CDR3 is TGTGCCAGCAGAATGGAGGCCGACCCCGGTTCCCAGTACTTC. Translated, it gives CASRMEADPGSQYF. The chain is built from TRBV27 and TRBJ2-5; perhaps TRBD2 as D (5 bases). The germline V gene has CDR1 MNHEY and CDR2 SMNVEV (reference sequence). The germline V and J ends were trimmed by 6 bases and 9 bases, with 20 bases remaining between them. This CDR3 comprises 14 residues.

The V and J genes are TRBV5-1 and TRBJ1-1; D is ambiguous. CDR3 length: 15 residues. CDR1 and CDR2 from the germline V gene are SGHRS and YFSETQ. V was cut by 0 bases and J by 1 base, with 10 bases left in between. CDR3 in amino acids: CASSLASIENTEAFF. CDR3 DNA: TGCGCCAGCAGCTTGGCCTCGATAGAGAACACTGAAGCTTTCTTT.